This TCR beta chain was recorded in a study of cytomegalovirus exposure and HLA in healthy donors. CDR3 length: 14 residues. V was shortened by 5 bases and J by 3 bases, with 14 bases between the two germline ends. Germline V CDR1 and CDR2: MDHEN, SYDVKM. To note about this clone: Its antigen is not known.

Study conclusions and caveats: Rates of TCR association differed by HLA locus in a later analysis, with DRB1 highest and HLA-C lowest. Immune exposure information comprised only CMV serostatus. Clonal expansion, a later analysis showed, was greater in HLA-associated TCR beta chains than in equally common others. Testing in vitro showed a few CMV-associated chains specific for CMV antigens.

It was with 60 Vbeta and 13 Jbeta primers that the PCR ran. TCRdb's copy holds only in-frame clones and misses some; the assay was immunoSEQ multiplex PCR. This table has about 130,000 clones, 77% appearing once. The source is a male donor in good health and CMV-seropositive. Sequenced sample: PBMCs. The V and J genes are TRBV28 and TRBJ2-7; TRBD1 might be the D (6 bases). The CDR3: CASSGLVRGYEQYF. The CDR3 region has the DNA TGTGCCAGCAGTGGATTGGTCAGGGGCTACGAGCAGTACTTC. Looking up the rest from reference TRBV28 and TRBJ2-7 gives the full variable domain: DVKVTQSSRYLVKRTGEKVFLECVQDMDHENMFWYRQDPGLGLRLIYFSYDVKMKEKGDIPEGYSVSREKKERFSLILESASTNQTSMYLCASSGLVRGYEQYFGPGTRLTVT.